Below are 22 T cell receptor beta chains sequenced from a single sample in a study of blood T cell repertoires in COVID-19. Some clones are missing from TCRdb's copy, which holds only in-frame ones; the method was immunoSEQ multiplex PCR. The sample has over 200,000 clones, about nine tenths seen once; the top ten hold around 2.5%. The sequenced sample consisted of PBMCs or T cells enriched from blood (not recorded which). These receptors all come from a woman aged 40 to 50 with acute COVID-19.

J is TRBJ1-5 and V is TRBV2; tentative D call: TRBD1 (6 bases). The CDR3 extends over 14 amino acids. The ends were cut back, 10 bases at V and 3 bases at J, with 16 bases in the middle. From germline, CDR1 is SNHLY and CDR2 FYNNEI. CDR3 in DNA: TGTGCCACCAAGGGGGACACCCCCAATCAGCCCCAGCATTTT. It yields the protein CATKGDTPNQPQHF.

The chain joins TRBV12-3 or TRBV12-4 to TRBJ2-2; D not certain. The CDR3 sequence is 13 residues long. V was cut by 0 bases and J by 6 bases, with 5 bases left in between. The chain's CDR3 is CASSLARSGELFF. The CDR3 nucleotides read TGTGCCAGCAGTTTAGCGCGGTCCGGGGAGCTGTTTTTT.

The V and J genes are TRBV30 and TRBJ1-2, with 8 positions matching TRBD1. Germline CDR1 reads GTSNPN; CDR2 reads SVGIG (reference sequence). The CDR3 covers 12 residues. J lost 5 bases, V lost 2 bases, and 1 base had no gene match. The CDR3 DNA reads TGTGCCTGGAGTCGGACAGGGTATGGCTACACCTTC. It translates to CAWSRTGYGYTF.

This chain connects TRBV5-6 to TRBJ2-2, with unresolved D. The CDR3 length is 14 residues. V gave up 4 bases and J gave up 0 bases, with 7 bases separating them. Germline CDR1 and CDR2: SGHDT and YYEEEE. The CDR3 sequence: CASSVSTNTGELFF. The CDR3 coding sequence is TGTGCCAGCAGCGTGAGCACGAACACCGGGGAGCTGTTTTTT.

Comment on this clone: This specimen includes other DNA sequences encoding the same CDR3. CDR3 in amino acids: CASSLGGGASYEQYF. CDR3 nucleotides: TGCGCCAGCAGCTTGGGCGGGGGGGCCTCCTACGAGCAGTACTTC. V gene TRBV5-1 combines with J gene TRBJ2-7; 9 nucleotides agree with TRBD2. This CDR3 spans 15 amino acids. The J segment lost 0 bases and the V segment lost 0 bases, leaving 1 base of the junction unmatched. From germline, CDR1 is SGHRS and CDR2 YFSETQ. The variable domain in full, with the rest retrieved from reference TRBV5-1 and TRBJ2-7, is KAGVTQTPRYLIKTRGQQVTLSCSPISGHRSVSWYQQTPGQGLQFLFEYFSETQRNKGNFPGRFSGRQFSNSRSEMNVSTLELGDSALYLCASSLGGGASYEQYFGPGTRLTVT.

J is TRBJ2-7 and V is TRBV29-1, with 10 bases identical to TRBD2. J lost 1 base, V lost 5 bases, and 8 bases had no gene match. The CDR3 is 15 residues long. In germline, CDR1 is SQVTM, CDR2 ANQGSEA. For the CDR3, the DNA is TGCAGCGTTTGGTCTAGGACTAGCGGATCCTACGAGCAGTACGTC. This encodes CSVWSRTSGSYEQYV.

The gene calls are TRBV27 and TRBJ1-5; 7 nucleotides align to TRBD1. The CDR3 loop spans 18 amino acids. Per germline, CDR1 MNHEY and CDR2 SMNVEV (reference sequence). Trimming at V came to 7 bases and at J to 6 bases, leaving 21 bases not matched to a gene. The CDR3: CASTPWGQGGMAGQPQHF. CDR3 coding DNA: TGTGCCAGCACCCCGTGGGGGCAGGGGGGTATGGCGGGTCAGCCCCAGCATTTT.

This chain links TRBV27 with TRBJ1-1; TRBD1 might be the D (6 bases). Trimming left V 4 bases short and J 4 bases short, with 10 bases between. In germline, CDR1 is MNHEY, CDR2 SMNVEV (reference sequence). The length of the CDR3 is 13 residues. The CDR3 sequence: CASSYRDGTEAFF. Here the CDR3 DNA reads TGTGCCAGCAGTTACAGGGATGGCACTGAAGCTTTCTTT.

The rearrangement links TRBV29-1 to TRBJ1-2; D is possibly TRBD1 (6 bases). This CDR3 contains 15 residues. The germline CDR1 and CDR2 sequences are SQVTM and ANQGSEA. V was cut by 0 bases and J by 8 bases, with 19 bases left in between. For the CDR3, the DNA is TGCAGCGTTGAAGATCCTTGGAGGACAGATGGCGGCTACACCTTC. Amino acid sequence: CSVEDPWRTDGGYTF. The variable domain in full, completed from reference TRBV29-1 and TRBJ1-2, reads SAVISQKPSRDICQRGTSLTIQCQVDSQVTMMFWYRQQPGQSLTLIATANQGSEATYESGFVIDKFPISRPNLTFSTLTVSNMSPEDSSIYLCSVEDPWRTDGGYTFGSGTRLTVV.

The chain uses TRBV6-5 and TRBJ1-1; TRBD1 might be the D (5 bases). Germline loops: CDR1 MNHEY, CDR2 SVGAGI. This CDR3 is 14 amino acids long. Trimming removed 2 bases from V and 1 base from J, with 8 bases in between. The CDR3 DNA is TGTGCCAGCAGTTACAAGGGGCCGAACACTGAAGCTTTCTTT. Its protein product is CASSYKGPNTEAFF.

CDR3 DNA sequence: TGTGCCAGCAGCTGGATGGGGACAGGGGAGAATACGCAGTATTTT. Translating it yields CASSWMGTGENTQYF. This rearrangement joins TRBV11-2 to TRBJ2-3; 10 nucleotides match TRBD1. V shed 4 bases and J 7 bases; nucleotides not matched to a gene: 8. This CDR3 has 15 residues. Per germline, CDR1 SGHAT and CDR2 FQNNGV.

The chain joins TRBV10-1 to TRBJ1-5; D perhaps matches TRBD1 (6 bases). Germline CDR1 reads WNHNN; CDR2 reads SYGVQD (reference sequence). Trimming took 6 bases from V and 6 from J, leaving 12 bases between them. The CDR3 has 13 residues. The CDR3 spells CASRSGAGQPQHF. CDR3 in DNA: TGCGCCAGCAGGTCAGGGGCGGGTCAGCCCCAGCATTTT.

This clone has a single count. The chain recombines TRBV12-3 or TRBV12-4 with TRBJ1-2; D call uncertain. The V and J ends lost 3 bases and 11 bases respectively, with 7 bases between them. The CDR3 length is 10 residues. CDR3 coding DNA: TGTGCCAGCAGTTTCCCGGGGTACACCTTC. Translation: CASSFPGYTF.

The chain carries TRBV15 and TRBJ2-1, with TRBD2 matching over 15 bases. The CDR3 has 17 amino acids. Germline CDR1 reads LNHNV; CDR2 reads YYDKDF (reference sequence). Trimming took 2 bases from V and 10 from J; bases not matched to a gene: 9. CDR3 sequence: CATSRPRPGLAGGEQFF. The DNA for the CDR3 is TGTGCCACCAGCAGACCCCGCCCGGGACTAGCGGGGGGCGAGCAGTTCTTC.

The chain recombines TRBV5-4 with TRBJ1-3; 9 bases match TRBD1. The CDR3 is 16 residues long. The J segment lost 2 bases and the V segment lost 0 bases, leaving 3 bases of the junction unmatched. Germline-derived CDR1 and CDR2 are SGHNT and YYREEE (reference sequence). The chain's CDR3 is CASSLGDRAAGNTIYF. The CDR3 coding sequence is TGTGCCAGCAGCTTGGGGGACAGGGCCGCTGGAAACACCATATATTTT.

The chain carries TRBV10-1 and TRBJ1-1, with a possible D match to TRBD1 (6 bases). Germline V gives CDR1 WNHNN, CDR2 SYGVQD (reference sequence). The CDR3 has 15 residues. V dropped 4 bases and J dropped 5 bases, with 17 bases sitting between them. The CDR3, as DNA: TGCGCCAGCAGTGGAACGGGGGGGGGCTATACTGAAGCTTTCTTT. Encoded protein: CASSGTGGGYTEAFF.

The V and J genes are TRBV10-2 and TRBJ2-7, with 8 nucleotides matching TRBD1. Germline trimming cut 6 bases from V and 3 bases from J; bases unmatched to any gene: 7. Germline values: CDR1 WSHSY, CDR2 SAAADI. The CDR3 runs to 14 residues. CDR3 loop: CASRDPGQDYEQYV. The CDR3 DNA reads TGCGCCAGCAGAGACCCGGGACAGGACTACGAGCAGTACGTC.

As concerns this clone: Other DNA sequences in this specimen translate into the identical CDR3. The chain carries TRBV19 and TRBJ1-1; 9 bases map to TRBD1. V gave up 6 bases and J gave up 1 base; unmatched junction bases: 0. This CDR3 is built from 13 residues. Germline-derived CDR1 and CDR2 are LNHDA and SQIVND (reference sequence). CDR3 sequence reads: CASRDRGNTEAFF. DNA of the CDR3: TGTGCCAGTAGGGACAGGGGGAACACTGAAGCTTTCTTT. Full variable domain (outside the CDR3, taken from reference TRBV19 and TRBJ1-1): DGGITQSPKYLFRKEGQNVTLSCEQNLNHDAMYWYRQDPGQGLRLIYYSQIVNDFQKGDIAEGYSVSREKKESFPLTVTSAQKNPTAFYLCASRDRGNTEAFFGQGTRLTVV.

There are a few counts of this clone. The rearrangement links TRBV10-3 to TRBJ1-2; possibly TRBD1 for D (5 bases). Trimming shortened V by 7 bases and J by 1 base, and 19 bases separated the two germline ends. Germline V gives CDR1 ENHRY, CDR2 SYGVKD. The CDR3 loop spans 16 amino acids. The CDR3 region is CAINGGSTSLNYGYTF. In DNA, the CDR3 is TGTGCCATCAATGGGGGGTCCACTTCTCTTAACTATGGCTACACCTTC.

The chain has TRBV7-8 and TRBJ2-3; 8 bases match TRBD2. The length of the CDR3 is 16 residues. V lost 5 bases and J lost 1; bases outside the gene matches: 8. Germline V gene lookup returns CDR1 SGHVS and CDR2 FQNEAQ. The CDR3 sequence: CASSESGGGGTDTQYF. The CDR3 DNA reads TGTGCCAGCAGCGAAAGCGGGGGCGGGGGCACAGATACGCAGTATTTT.

The rearrangement joins TRBV7-8 to TRBJ2-5, with TRBD2 identical over 7 bases. V lost 3 bases, J lost 3 bases, and 4 bases stayed unmatched. The CDR3 has 14 residues. Looked up from germline, CDR1 is SGHVS and CDR2 is FQNEAQ. The CDR3 bases are TGTGCCAGCAGCTTGGAACTAGCGAAAGAGACCCAGTACTTC. Its translation is CASSLELAKETQYF.

The rearrangement links TRBV7-2 to TRBJ2-3; TRBD2 agrees at 11 bases. With 0 bases clipped from V and 5 bases from J, the junction kept 7 bases outside the gene matches. The germline V gene has CDR1 SGHTA and CDR2 FQGNSA. The CDR3 has 17 amino acids. The CDR3 spells CASSLAARLAGGDTQYF. CDR3 DNA: TGTGCCAGCAGCTTAGCGGCGCGTCTAGCGGGGGGAGATACGCAGTATTTT.